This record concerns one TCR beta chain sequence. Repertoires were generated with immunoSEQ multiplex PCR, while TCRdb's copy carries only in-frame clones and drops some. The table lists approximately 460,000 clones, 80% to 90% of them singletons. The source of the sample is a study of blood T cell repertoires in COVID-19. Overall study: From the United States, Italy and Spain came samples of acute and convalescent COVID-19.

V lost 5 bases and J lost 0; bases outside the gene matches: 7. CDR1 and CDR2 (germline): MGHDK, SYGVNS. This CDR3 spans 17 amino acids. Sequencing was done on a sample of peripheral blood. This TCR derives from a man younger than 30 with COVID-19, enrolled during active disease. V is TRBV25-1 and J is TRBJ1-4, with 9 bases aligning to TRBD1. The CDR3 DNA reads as TGTGCCAGCAGTACGGGGGACAGGGCCGCAACTAATGAAAAACTGTTTTTT. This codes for CASSTGDRAATNEKLFF.